This paragraph reports one T cell receptor beta chain. The authors ran a second PCR of about 6 to 11 cycles using a sample-barcoded 5' primer and a J-beta primer mix. Each cDNA was tagged by a template-switch adaptor containing 12 random nucleotides. TCRdb reprocessed the 5' RACE reads with MiXCR, giving one entry per CDR3 protein. The sample records over 600,000 distinct CDR3 sequences, 46% being singletons. The data stem from a study of blood T cells in healthy people across ages. Trimming took 2 bases from V and 2 from J, leaving 13 bases between them. CDR3 length equals 16 residues. CDR1 and CDR2 (germline): ENHRY, SYGVKD.

This chain links TRBV10-3 with TRBJ2-1; TRBD1 or TRBD2 may be the D gene (5 bases each). The source is an elderly man in good health. Sequencing input: blood. The CDR3 bases are TGTGCCATCAGTGAGGCCGGGACGGGCGCCTACAATGAGCAGTTCTTC. Translated, it gives CAISEAGTGAYNEQFF.